This T cell receptor (beta chain) was retrieved from a study of beta chain features in type 1 diabetes. The CDR3 length is 16 residues. CDR1 is MNHEY and CDR2 is SMNVEV in the germline V gene (reference sequence). The trim removed 5 bases at V and 4 bases at J, leaving 13 bases unmatched. Concerning this clone itself: The target antigen is unknown.

Study outcomes and limitations: Researchers report that Type 1 diabetes patients had moderately but significantly shorter TCRB CDR3s across all four CD4+ subsets.

Staining for CD45RO/CCR7/CD25/CD127/CD95/CD27 allowed sorting of CD4+ naive, central memory, regulatory and stem cell-like memory cells. Since all of the isolated RNA was reverse transcribed, expressed TCRB transcripts were what got sequenced. The protocol was immunoSEQ multiplex PCR, while the TCRdb copy is restricted to in-frame clones and leaves out a portion. Here the sample spans around 100,000 clones, about 26% being singletons. The sequencing sample was made of central memory CD4+ T cells from blood. The receptor was isolated from a woman aged 18-29 years with type 1 diabetes. The chain joins TRBV27 to TRBJ2-7; 8 positions match TRBD1. The CDR3 loop is CASSILGDRSIYEQYF. The CDR3 region has the DNA TGTGCCAGCAGTATCTTAGGGGACAGGTCCATATACGAGCAGTACTTC.